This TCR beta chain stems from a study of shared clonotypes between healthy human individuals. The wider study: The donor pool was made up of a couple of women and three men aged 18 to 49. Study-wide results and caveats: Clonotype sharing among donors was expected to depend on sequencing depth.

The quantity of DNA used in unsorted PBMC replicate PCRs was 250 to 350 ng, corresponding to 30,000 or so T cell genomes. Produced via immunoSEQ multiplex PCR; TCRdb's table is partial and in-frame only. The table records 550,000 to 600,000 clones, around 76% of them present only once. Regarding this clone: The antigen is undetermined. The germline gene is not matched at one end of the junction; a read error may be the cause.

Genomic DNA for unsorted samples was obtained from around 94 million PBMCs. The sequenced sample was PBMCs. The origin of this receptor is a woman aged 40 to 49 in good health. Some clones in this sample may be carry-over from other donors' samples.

CDR3 bases: TGTGCCAGCAGTTTAGCGGGACAGGGGCGCCGGCCACACTTC. This sequence encodes CASSLAGQGRRPHF. The rearrangement joins TRBV27 to TRBJ1-2, with 10 positions matching TRBD1. The CDR3 has 14 residues. The germline V gene encodes CDR1 MNHEY and CDR2 SMNVEV (reference sequence).